This T cell receptor (beta chain) was documented in a study of blood T cell repertoires in COVID-19. Study context: Sources were T cells, B-cell-depleted T cells, or PBMCs; the material itself was cDNA or gDNA.

Germline loops: CDR1 SGHNT, CDR2 YENEEA. V shed 3 bases and J shed 2 bases, with 9 bases lying between them. The CDR3 is 14 amino acids. Per the original data handling: Nucleated cell number was recorded as an estimate derived from reference gene primer amplification. Clones were read by immunoSEQ multiplex PCR, and TCRdb kept only the in-frame ones, dropping some. V, J and clone size derive from that table, while D and trimming were established from the DNA sequence. The sample has 30,000 to 35,000 clones; roughly 87% are singletons. The chain recombines TRBV11-3 with TRBJ2-3, with D perhaps TRBD2 (5 bases). Sequenced sample: peripheral blood. The clonotype originates from a man older than 75 with acute or convalescent COVID-19. The CDR3 DNA reads TGTGCCAGCAGCTTGGGCGGACTCACAGATACGCAGTATTTT. As protein: CASSLGGLTDTQYF.